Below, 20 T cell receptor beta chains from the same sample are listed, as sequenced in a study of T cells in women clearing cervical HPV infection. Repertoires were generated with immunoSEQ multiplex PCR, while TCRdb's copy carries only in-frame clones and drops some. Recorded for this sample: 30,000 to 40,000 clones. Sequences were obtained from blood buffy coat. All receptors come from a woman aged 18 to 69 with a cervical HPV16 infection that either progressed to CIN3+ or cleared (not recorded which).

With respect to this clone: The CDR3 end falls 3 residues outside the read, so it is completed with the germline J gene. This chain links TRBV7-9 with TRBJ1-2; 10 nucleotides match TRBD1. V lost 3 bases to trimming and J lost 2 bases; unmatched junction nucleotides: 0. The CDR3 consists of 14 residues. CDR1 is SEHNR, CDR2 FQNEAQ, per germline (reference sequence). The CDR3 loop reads CASSLGQGNYGYTF. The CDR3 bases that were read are TGTGCCAGCAGCTTGGGACAGGGGAACTATGGC.

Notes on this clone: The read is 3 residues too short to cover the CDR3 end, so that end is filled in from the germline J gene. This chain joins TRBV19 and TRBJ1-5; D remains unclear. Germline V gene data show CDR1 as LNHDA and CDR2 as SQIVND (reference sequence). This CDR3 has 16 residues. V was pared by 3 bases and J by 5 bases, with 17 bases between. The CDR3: CASSISRSVGYQPQHF. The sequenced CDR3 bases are TGTGCCAGTAGTATTTCTAGGTCAGTAGGTTATCAGCCC.

CDR3 region: CASSTRQISPLFF. The covered CDR3 bases are TGTGCCAGCAGCACGAGACAGATTTCACCA. This chain uses TRBV7-2 with TRBJ1-4, with D perhaps TRBD1 (5 bases). Read sequence stops 3 residues before the CDR3 end, and the germline J gene provides the missing end. The CDR3 loop spans 13 amino acids. Per the germline V gene, CDR1 is SGHTA and CDR2 is FQGNSA.

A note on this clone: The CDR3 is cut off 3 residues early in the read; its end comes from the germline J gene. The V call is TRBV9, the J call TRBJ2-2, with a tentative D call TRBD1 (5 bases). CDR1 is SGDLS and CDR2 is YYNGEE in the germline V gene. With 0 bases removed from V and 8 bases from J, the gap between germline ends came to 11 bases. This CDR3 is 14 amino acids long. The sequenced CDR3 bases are TGTGCCAGCAGCGTAGAAGGGGTCGGGGGGGAG. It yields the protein CASSVEGVGGE. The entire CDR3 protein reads CASSVEGVGGELFF.

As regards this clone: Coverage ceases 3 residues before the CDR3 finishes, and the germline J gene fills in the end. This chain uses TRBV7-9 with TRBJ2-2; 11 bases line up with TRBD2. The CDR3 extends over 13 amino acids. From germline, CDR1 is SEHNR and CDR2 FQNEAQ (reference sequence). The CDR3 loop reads CASSFSGLAGLFF. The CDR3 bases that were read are TGTGCCAGCAGCTTTTCCGGACTAGCGGGG.

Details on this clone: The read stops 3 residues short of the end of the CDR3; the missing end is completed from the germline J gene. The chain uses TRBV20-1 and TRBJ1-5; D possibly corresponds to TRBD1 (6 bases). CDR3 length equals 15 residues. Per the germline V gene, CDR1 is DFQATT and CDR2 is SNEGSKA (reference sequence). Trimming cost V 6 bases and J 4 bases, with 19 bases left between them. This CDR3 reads CSAGRDTKRNQPQHF. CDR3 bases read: TGCAGTGCAGGCCGGGACACAAAGAGGAATCAGCCC.

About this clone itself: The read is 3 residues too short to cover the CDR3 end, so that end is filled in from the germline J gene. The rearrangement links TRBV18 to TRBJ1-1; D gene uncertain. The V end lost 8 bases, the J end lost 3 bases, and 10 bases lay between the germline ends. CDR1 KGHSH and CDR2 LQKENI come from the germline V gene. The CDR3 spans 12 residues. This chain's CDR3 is CASVLSDTEAFF. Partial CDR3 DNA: TGTGCCAGCGTACTATCTGACACTGAA.

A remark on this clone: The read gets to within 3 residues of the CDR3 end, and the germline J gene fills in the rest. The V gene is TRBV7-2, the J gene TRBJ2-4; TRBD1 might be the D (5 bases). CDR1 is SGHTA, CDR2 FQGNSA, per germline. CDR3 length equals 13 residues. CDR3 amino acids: CASRETGVSYQYF. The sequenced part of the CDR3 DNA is TGTGCCAGCAGAGAAACAGGAGTGAGTTAT.

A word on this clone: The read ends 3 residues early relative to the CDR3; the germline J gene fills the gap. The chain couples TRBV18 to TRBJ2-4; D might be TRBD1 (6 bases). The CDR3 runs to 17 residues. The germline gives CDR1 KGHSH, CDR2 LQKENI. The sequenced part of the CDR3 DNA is TGTGCCAGCTCACCGCCGAACAGGGTTCTCCAGGCGTATGGT. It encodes CASSPPNRVLQAYG. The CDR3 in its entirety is CASSPPNRVLQAYGQYF.

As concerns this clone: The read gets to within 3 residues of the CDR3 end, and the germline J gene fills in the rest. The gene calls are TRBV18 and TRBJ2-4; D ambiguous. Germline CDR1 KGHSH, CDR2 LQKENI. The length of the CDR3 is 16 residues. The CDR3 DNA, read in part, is TGTGCCAGCTCACCGCCGAACACAAGAGCTAACTATGGT. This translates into CASSPPNTRANYG. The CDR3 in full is CASSPPNTRANYGQYF.

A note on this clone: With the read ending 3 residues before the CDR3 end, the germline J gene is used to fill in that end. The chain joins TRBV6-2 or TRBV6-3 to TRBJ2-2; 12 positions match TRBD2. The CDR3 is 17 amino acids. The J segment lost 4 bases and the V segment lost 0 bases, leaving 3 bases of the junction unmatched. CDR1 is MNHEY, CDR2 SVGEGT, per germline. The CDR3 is CASSYSRTSGTTGELFF. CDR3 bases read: TGTGCCAGCAGTTACTCGCGGACTAGCGGGACCACCGGGGAG.

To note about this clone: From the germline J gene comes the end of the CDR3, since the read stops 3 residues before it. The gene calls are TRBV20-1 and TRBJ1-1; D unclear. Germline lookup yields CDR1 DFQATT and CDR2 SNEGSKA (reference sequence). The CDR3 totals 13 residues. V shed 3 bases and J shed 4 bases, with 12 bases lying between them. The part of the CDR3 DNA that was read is TGCAGTGCTAGGGCCCTGCCCAGCACTGAA. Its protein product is CSARALPSTE. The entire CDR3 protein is CSARALPSTEAFF.

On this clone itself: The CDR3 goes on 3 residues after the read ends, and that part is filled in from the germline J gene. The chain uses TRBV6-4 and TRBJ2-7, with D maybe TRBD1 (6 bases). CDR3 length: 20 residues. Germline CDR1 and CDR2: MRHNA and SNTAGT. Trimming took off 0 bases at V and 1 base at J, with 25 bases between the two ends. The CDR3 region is CASSDSKSLPGVYGSYEQYF. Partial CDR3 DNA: TGTGCCAGCAGTGACTCGAAATCCTTGCCAGGGGTTTACGGTTCCTACGAG.

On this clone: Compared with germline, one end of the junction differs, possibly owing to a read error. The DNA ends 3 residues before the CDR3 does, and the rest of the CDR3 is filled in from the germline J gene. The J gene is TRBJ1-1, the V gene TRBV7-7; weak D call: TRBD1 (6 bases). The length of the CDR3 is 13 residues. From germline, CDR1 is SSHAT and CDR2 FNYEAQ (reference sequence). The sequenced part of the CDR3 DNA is TGTGCTAGCAGCCGGGACACCAACACTGAA. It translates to CASSRDTNTE. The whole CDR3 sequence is CASSRDTNTEAFF.

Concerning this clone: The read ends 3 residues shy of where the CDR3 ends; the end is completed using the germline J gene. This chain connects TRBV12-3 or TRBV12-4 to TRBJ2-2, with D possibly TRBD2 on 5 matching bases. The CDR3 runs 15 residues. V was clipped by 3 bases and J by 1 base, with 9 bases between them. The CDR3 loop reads CASSFQDWNTGELFF. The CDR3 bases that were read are TGTGCCAGCAGTTTTCAGGACTGGAACACCGGGGAG.

The part of the CDR3 DNA that was read is TGTGCCAGCTCCCCGAAACAGGGGGCCGGGGACTATGGT. Protein: CASSPKQGAGDYG. From start to end, the CDR3 is CASSPKQGAGDYGQYF. The gene calls are TRBV18 and TRBJ2-4; TRBD1 matches at 9 bases. With the read ending 3 residues before the CDR3 end, the germline J gene is used to fill in that end. The CDR3 totals 16 residues. CDR1 and CDR2 from the germline V gene are KGHSH and LQKENI.

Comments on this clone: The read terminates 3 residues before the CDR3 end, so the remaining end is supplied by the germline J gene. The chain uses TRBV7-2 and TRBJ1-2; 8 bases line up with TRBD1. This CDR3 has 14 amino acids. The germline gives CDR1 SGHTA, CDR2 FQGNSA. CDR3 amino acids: CASSLTGDRYDYTF. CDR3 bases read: TGTGCCAGCAGCTTGACAGGGGATCGCTACGAC. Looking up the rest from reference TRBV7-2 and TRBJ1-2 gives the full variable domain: GAGVSQSPSNKVTEKGKDVELRCDPISGHTALYWYRQSLGQGLEFLIYFQGNSAPDKSGLPSDRFSAERTGGSVSTLTIQRTQQEDSAVYLCASSLTGDRYDYTFGSGTRLTVV.

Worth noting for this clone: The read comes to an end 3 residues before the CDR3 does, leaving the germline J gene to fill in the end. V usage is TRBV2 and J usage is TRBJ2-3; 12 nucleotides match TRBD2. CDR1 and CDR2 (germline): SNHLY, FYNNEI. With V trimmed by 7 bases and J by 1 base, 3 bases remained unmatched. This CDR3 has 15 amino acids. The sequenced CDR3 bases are TGTGCCAGCATTGGACTAGCGGGACGCACAGATACG. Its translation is CASIGLAGRTDT. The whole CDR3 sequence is CASIGLAGRTDTQYF.

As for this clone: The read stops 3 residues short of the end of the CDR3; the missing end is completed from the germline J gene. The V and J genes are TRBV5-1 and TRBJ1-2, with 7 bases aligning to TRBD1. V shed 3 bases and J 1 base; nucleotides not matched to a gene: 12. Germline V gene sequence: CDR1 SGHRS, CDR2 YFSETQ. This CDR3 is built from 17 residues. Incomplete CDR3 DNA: TGCGCCAGCAGCTGGAACCCGGGACAGAGAGATAACTATGGC. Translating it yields CASSWNPGQRDNYG. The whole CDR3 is CASSWNPGQRDNYGYTF.

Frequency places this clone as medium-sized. CDR3 bases read: TGTGCCAGCAGCTTGGCGGCGGGGGAAACAGATACG. Translating gives CASSLAAGETDT. The full-length CDR3 reads as CASSLAAGETDTQYF. The chain uses TRBV5-4 and TRBJ2-3; 7 bases align to TRBD2. The CDR3 extends 3 residues past the end of the read, so its final part is completed from the germline J gene. In germline, CDR1 is SGHNT, CDR2 YYREEE (reference sequence). CDR3 length equals 15 residues. J was trimmed by 3 bases and V by 0 bases; bases with no gene match: 4.